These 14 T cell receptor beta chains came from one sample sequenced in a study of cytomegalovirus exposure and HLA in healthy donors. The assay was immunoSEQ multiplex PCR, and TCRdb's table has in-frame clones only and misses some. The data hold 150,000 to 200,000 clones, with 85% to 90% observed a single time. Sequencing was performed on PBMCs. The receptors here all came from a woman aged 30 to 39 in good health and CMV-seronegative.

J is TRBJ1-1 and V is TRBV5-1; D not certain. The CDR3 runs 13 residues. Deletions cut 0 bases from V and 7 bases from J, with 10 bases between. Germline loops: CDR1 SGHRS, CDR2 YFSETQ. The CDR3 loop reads CASSLDLQFEAFF. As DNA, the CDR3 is TGCGCCAGCAGCTTGGATCTACAGTTTGAAGCTTTCTTT.

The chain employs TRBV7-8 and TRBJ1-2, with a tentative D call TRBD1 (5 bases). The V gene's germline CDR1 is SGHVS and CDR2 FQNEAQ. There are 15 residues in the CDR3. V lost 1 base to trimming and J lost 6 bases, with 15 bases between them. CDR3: CASSLDSRGRDGYTF. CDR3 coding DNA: TGTGCCAGCAGCTTAGATTCGAGGGGTCGTGATGGCTACACCTTC.

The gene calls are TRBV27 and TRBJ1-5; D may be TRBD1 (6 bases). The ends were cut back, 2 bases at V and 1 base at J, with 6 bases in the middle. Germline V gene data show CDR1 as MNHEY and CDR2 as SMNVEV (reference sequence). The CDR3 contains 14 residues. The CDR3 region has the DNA TGTGCCAGCAGTTTAGGACAGAGCAATCAGCCCCAGCATTTT. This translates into CASSLGQSNQPQHF.

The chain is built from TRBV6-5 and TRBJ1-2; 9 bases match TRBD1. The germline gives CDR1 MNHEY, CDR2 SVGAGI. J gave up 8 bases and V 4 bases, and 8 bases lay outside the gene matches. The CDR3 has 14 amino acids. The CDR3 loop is CASSSEGQGRGYTF. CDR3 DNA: TGTGCCAGCAGTTCGGAGGGACAGGGTCGGGGCTACACCTTC.

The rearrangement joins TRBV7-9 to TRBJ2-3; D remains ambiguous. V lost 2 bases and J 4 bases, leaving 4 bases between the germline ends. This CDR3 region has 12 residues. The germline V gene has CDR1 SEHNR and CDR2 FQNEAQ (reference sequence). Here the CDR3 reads CASSLSADTQYF. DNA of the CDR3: TGTGCCAGCAGCTTATCGGCAGATACGCAGTATTTT.

In DNA form, the CDR3 reads TGTGCCAGCAGCCAAAATAACAGGGACGACGAGCAGTACTTC. Its protein is CASSQNNRDDEQYF. The chain links TRBV4-2 to TRBJ2-7, with D possibly matching TRBD1 (6 bases). Germline CDR1 and CDR2: LGHNA and YNFKEQ. Trimming left V 2 bases short and J 5 bases short, with 13 bases between. CDR3 size: 14 residues.

CDR3 loop: CAALGNTEAFF. For the CDR3, the DNA is TGTGCCGCCTTAGGGAACACTGAAGCTTTCTTT. The chain links TRBV19 to TRBJ1-1; the D is unclear. V gave up 11 bases and J gave up 1 base, with 8 bases separating them. This CDR3 is built from 11 residues. Per the germline V gene, CDR1 is LNHDA and CDR2 is SQIVND (reference sequence).

Here the CDR3 reads CASSPQGGSYEQYF. The CDR3 DNA reads TGTGCCAGCAGCCCACAGGGGGGTTCCTACGAGCAGTACTTC. This chain connects TRBV7-3 to TRBJ2-7; 8 nucleotides line up with TRBD1. Looked up from germline, CDR1 is SGHTA and CDR2 is FQGTGA. Trimming at V came to 5 bases and at J to 1 base, leaving 4 bases not matched to a gene. The CDR3 loop spans 14 amino acids.

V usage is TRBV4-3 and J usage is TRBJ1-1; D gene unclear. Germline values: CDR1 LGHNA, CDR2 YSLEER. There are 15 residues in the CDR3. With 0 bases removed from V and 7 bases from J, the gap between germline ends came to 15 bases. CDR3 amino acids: CASSQDRVGLDEAFF. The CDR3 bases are TGCGCCAGCAGCCAAGATCGGGTCGGACTAGATGAAGCTTTCTTT.

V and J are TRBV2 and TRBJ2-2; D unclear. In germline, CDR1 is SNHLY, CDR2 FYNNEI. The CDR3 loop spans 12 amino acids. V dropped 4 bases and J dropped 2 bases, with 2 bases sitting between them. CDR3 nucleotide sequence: TGTGCCAGCAGTGCTAACACCGGGGAGCTGTTTTTT. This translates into CASSANTGELFF.

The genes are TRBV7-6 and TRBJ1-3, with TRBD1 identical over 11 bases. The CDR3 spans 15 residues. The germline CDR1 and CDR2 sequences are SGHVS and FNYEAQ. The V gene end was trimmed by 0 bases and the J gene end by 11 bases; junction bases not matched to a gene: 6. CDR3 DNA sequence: TGTGCCAGCAGCTTAGCGTCGGACAGGGGGCGAGCCATATATTTT. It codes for CASSLASDRGRAIYF.

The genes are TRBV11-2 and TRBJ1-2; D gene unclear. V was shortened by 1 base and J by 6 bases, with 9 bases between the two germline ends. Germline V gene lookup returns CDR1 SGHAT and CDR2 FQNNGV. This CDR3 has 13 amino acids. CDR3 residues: CASSLGGLDGYTF. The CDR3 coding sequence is TGTGCCAGCAGCTTAGGTGGGTTGGATGGCTACACCTTC.

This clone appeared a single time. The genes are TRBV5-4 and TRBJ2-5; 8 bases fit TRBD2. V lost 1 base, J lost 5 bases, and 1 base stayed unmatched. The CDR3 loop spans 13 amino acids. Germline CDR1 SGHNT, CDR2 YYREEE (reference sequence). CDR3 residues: CASSLSGGETQYF. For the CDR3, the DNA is TGTGCCAGCAGCTTGTCGGGGGGGGAGACCCAGTACTTC.

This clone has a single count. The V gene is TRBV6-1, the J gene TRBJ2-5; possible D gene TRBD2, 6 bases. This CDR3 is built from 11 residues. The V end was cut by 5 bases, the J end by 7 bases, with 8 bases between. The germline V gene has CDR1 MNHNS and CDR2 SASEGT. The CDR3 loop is CASSQGGTQYF. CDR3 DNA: TGTGCCAGCAGTCAGGGAGGGACCCAGTACTTC.